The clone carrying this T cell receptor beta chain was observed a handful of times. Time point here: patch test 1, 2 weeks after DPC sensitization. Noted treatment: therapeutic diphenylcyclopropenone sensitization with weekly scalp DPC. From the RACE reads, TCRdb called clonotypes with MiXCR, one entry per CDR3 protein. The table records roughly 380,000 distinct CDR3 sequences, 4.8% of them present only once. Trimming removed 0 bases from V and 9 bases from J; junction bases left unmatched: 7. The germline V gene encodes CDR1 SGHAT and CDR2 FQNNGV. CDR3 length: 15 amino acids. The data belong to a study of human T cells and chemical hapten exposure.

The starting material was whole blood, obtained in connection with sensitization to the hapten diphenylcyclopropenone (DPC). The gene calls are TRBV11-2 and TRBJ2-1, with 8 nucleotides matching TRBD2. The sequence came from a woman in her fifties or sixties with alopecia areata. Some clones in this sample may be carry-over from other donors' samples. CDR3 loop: CASSLEPGRAGEQFF. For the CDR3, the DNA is TGTGCCAGCAGCTTAGAACCCGGGAGGGCCGGTGAGCAGTTCTTC.